The present T cell receptor beta chain was sequenced within a study of blood T cell repertoires in COVID-19. As for the study in general: Samples of COVID-19 (acute and convalescent) were obtained from the United States, Italy and Spain. PBMCs, B-cell-depleted T cells, or T cells provided the cDNA or gDNA that made up the material.

This CDR3 contains 16 residues. J gave up 7 bases and V 0 bases, and 8 bases lay outside the gene matches. Germline V gene data show CDR1 as SEHNR and CDR2 as FQNEAQ (reference sequence). Per the authors' pipeline: Amplified reference gene primers provided the basis for estimating nucleated cell counts. Generated by immunoSEQ multiplex PCR, the TCRdb table keeps only in-frame clones and is missing some. The V and J calls and clone size are taken from that table; D and trimming were inferred from the DNA. The table has roughly 240,000 clones, 86% seen once. The sequence derives from a man aged 18-30 years with active or convalescent COVID-19. The sequenced sample consisted of peripheral blood. The chain carries TRBV7-9 and TRBJ1-2; 10 nucleotides align to TRBD1. CDR3 protein: CASSLALDRGVGGYTF. The CDR3, as DNA: TGTGCCAGCAGCTTAGCGCTGGACAGGGGGGTAGGTGGCTACACCTTC.